The entry below describes one T cell receptor beta chain. The antigen is undetermined. Assay: immunoSEQ multiplex PCR; the TCRdb copy retains only in-frame clones and omits some. The sample holds 90,000 to 140,000 clones; 85% to 90% are singletons and the top ten take 2.5%. This CDR3 comprises 18 residues. Germline values: CDR1 LGHNA, CDR2 YSLEER. After removal of 0 bases from V and 3 bases from J, the junction contained 11 bases not matched to a gene. These data come from a study of T cell responses to AZD1222 COVID-19 vaccine. Study-wide results and caveats: Nearly half of spike-specific TCRs reportedly target variant regions that are unmutated in the B.1.351 and B.1.1.7 variants. Receipt of two AZD1222 doses was followed by a rise in Spike-specific TCR breadth and depth.

Sequenced here: peripheral blood, sampled on day 0 of AZD1222 vaccination. V is TRBV4-3 and J is TRBJ2-3; TRBD1 matches at 8 bases. The origin of this receptor is an adult in good health. The CDR3: CASSQELRRTGLTDTQYF. The CDR3 DNA follows: TGCGCCAGCAGCCAAGAACTTCGTAGGACAGGGCTAACAGATACGCAGTATTTT.